This T cell receptor beta chain is from a study of beta chain features in type 1 diabetes. As every portion of the isolated RNA was reverse transcribed, the sequencing read expressed TCRB transcripts. Generated by immunoSEQ multiplex PCR, the TCRdb table keeps only in-frame clones and is missing some. The data show tens of thousands of clones, under 35% seen once. The V and J ends lost 11 bases and 6 bases respectively, with 20 bases between them. The CDR3 consists of 13 residues. Germline V lookup: CDR1 SGHTA, CDR2 FQGTGA. Findings and caveats of the study: More deletions and fewer insertions at VDJ junctions were seen in type 1 diabetes patients.

A word on this clone: Its target is unknown.

Per donor, one heparinised blood draw averaged roughly 120 mL. The chain recombines TRBV7-3 with TRBJ2-7, with D tentatively TRBD2 (6 bases). The sequencing sample was made of stem cell memory CD4+ T cells from blood. The receptor's source is a woman younger than 35 in good health. The CDR3 DNA follows: TGTGCCCTCCGACCAGGAGGGGTACCCGAGCAGTACTTC. Residues: CALRPGGVPEQYF.